A single sample gave rise to the 32 T cell receptor beta chains below, sequenced in a study of T cells in Graves' hyperthyroidism and ophthalmopathy. Amplification of TCR beta CDR3 regions used RNA as the template. The study used the HTBI primer set for a first-round RT-PCR of the TCR CDR3. MiXCR was run by TCRdb on the multiplex PCR reads, yielding one entry per CDR3 protein. The table has about 560,000 distinct CDR3 sequences, around 17% seen once. Sequences were obtained from blood. The source is a woman aged 18-29 years with Graves' hyperthyroidism.

This clonotype was counted many times. The rearrangement uses TRBV20-1 and TRBJ2-2; 7 bases map to TRBD1. The trim removed 6 bases at V and 3 bases at J, leaving 10 bases unmatched. Germline assignment: CDR1 DFQATT and CDR2 SNEGSKA (reference sequence). CDR3 length equals 15 residues. The CDR3 DNA reads TGCAGTGCCAAGAAGGGGGCGCTGGACACCGGGGAGCTGTTTTTT. Translation gives CSAKKGALDTGELFF.

This clonotype came up many times. The chain links TRBV28 to TRBJ1-1; D gene unclear. Trimming took 1 base from V and 3 from J, leaving 6 bases between them. The germline CDR1 and CDR2 sequences are MDHEN and SYDVKM. CDR3 length equals 13 residues. CDR3 sequence (DNA): TGTGCCAGCAGTTTATTTGGTGACACTGAAGCTTTCTTT. Amino acids: CASSLFGDTEAFF.

Note on this clonotype: At one of its ends the junction is not consistent with the germline gene, which may arise from a read error. The chain's CDR3 is CDSSPKTYNEQFF. In DNA, the CDR3 is TGTGACAGCAGCCCTAAAACATACAATGAGCAGTTCTTC. V and J are TRBV28 and TRBJ2-1; D gene uncertain. This CDR3 has 13 residues. The germline V gene encodes CDR1 MDHEN and CDR2 SYDVKM.

The table lists this clonotype with many counts. V usage is TRBV28 and J usage is TRBJ2-7; 8 bases align to TRBD1. Germline V gene lookup returns CDR1 MDHEN and CDR2 SYDVKM. The V gene end was trimmed by 8 bases and the J gene end by 4 bases; junction bases not matched to a gene: 10. The CDR3 totals 14 residues. The CDR3 loop reads CASGRGTGPYEQYF. The CDR3 DNA reads as TGTGCCAGCGGCCGGGGGACAGGACCTTACGAGCAGTACTTC.

V gene TRBV5-6 combines with J gene TRBJ2-1; D ambiguous. This CDR3 has 15 amino acids. V shed 2 bases and J shed 0 bases, with 9 bases lying between them. From germline, CDR1 is SGHDT and CDR2 YYEEEE. CDR3 sequence reads: CASSFRPSSYNEQFF. The CDR3 DNA reads as TGTGCCAGCAGCTTCCGCCCTAGCTCCTACAATGAGCAGTTCTTC.

This clonotype has at least ten counts. The J gene is TRBJ1-2, the V gene TRBV20-1; 8 bases align to TRBD1. This CDR3 is 11 amino acids long. The V gene end was trimmed by 4 bases and the J gene end by 7 bases; junction bases not matched to a gene: 2. CDR1 is DFQATT, CDR2 SNEGSKA, per germline (reference sequence). CDR3 nucleotides: TGCAGTGCTAAGGACAGGGCTGGCTACACCTTC. This encodes CSAKDRAGYTF.

Ten or more counts support this clonotype. CDR3 sequence reads: CSAVQGAGANEKLFF. The CDR3 coding sequence is TGCAGTGCTGTACAGGGGGCAGGAGCTAATGAAAAACTGTTTTTT. The chain recombines TRBV20-1 with TRBJ1-4; 9 bases match TRBD1. The germline V gene encodes CDR1 DFQATT and CDR2 SNEGSKA (reference sequence). CDR3 length: 15 amino acids. The V and J ends lost 5 bases and 3 bases, in that order; junction bases with no gene match: 7.

This clonotype has a count of ten or more. The CDR3 nucleotides read TGTGCCAGTTGCGCGGACGGCTCCTACAATGAGCAGTTCTTC. Protein sequence: CASCADGSYNEQFF. V is TRBV12-3 or TRBV12-4 and J is TRBJ2-1; no definite D call. The CDR3 has 14 amino acids. Trimming removed 9 bases at V and 0 bases at J, with 12 bases between.

This clonotype was observed at least ten times. The genes are TRBV6-1 and TRBJ1-6, with 8 nucleotides matching TRBD1. Germline-derived CDR1 and CDR2 are MNHNS and SASEGT. Trimming at V came to 4 bases and at J to 10 bases, leaving 12 bases not matched to a gene. CDR3 length: 16 amino acids. CDR3 DNA: TGTGCCAGCAGTGTGACGGACAGGGCCCGGGGATCACCCCTCCACTTT. It specifies CASSVTDRARGSPLHF.

DNA for the CDR3: TGTGCCACCAGCAGAACCTTCAAGAACACTGAAGCTTTCTTT. This gives the protein CATSRTFKNTEAFF. The chain uses TRBV15 and TRBJ1-1, with D unresolved. Looked up from germline, CDR1 is LNHNV and CDR2 is YYDKDF (reference sequence). The CDR3 consists of 14 residues. The germline V and J ends were trimmed by 2 bases and 1 base, with 8 bases remaining between them.

This chain uses TRBV9 with TRBJ2-1, with 14 positions matching TRBD2. In germline, CDR1 is SGDLS, CDR2 YYNGEE. The CDR3 is made up of 17 amino acids. J was trimmed by 4 bases and V by 4 bases; bases with no gene match: 7. CDR3 amino acids: CASSSGTSGRLYNEQFF. For the CDR3, the DNA is TGTGCCAGCAGCTCCGGGACTAGCGGGAGACTTTACAATGAGCAGTTCTTC.

This clonotype was picked up a small number of times. The chain couples TRBV27 to TRBJ2-1; 11 bases agree with TRBD2. Trimming at V came to 6 bases and at J to 2 bases, leaving 6 bases not matched to a gene. Germline CDR1 MNHEY, CDR2 SMNVEV (reference sequence). The CDR3 spans 16 residues. The CDR3 DNA reads TGTGCCAGCAGACTTATGACTAGCGGGACCTACAATGAGCAGTTCTTC. It yields the protein CASRLMTSGTYNEQFF.

This clonotype has at least ten counts. J is TRBJ2-7 and V is TRBV3-1; TRBD1 aligns across 8 bases. Germline CDR1 LGHDT, CDR2 YNNKEL (reference sequence). The V segment lost 3 bases and the J segment 2 bases; nucleotides outside the gene matches: 6. This CDR3 has 15 residues. The CDR3 DNA follows: TGTGCCAGCAGCCATCGACCGGACAGGGCCTACGAGCAGTACTTC. Residues: CASSHRPDRAYEQYF.

Only a few counts were recorded for this clonotype. This rearrangement joins TRBV9 to TRBJ2-3, with 10 bases fitting TRBD2. The length of the CDR3 is 17 residues. V gave up 3 bases and J gave up 5 bases; unmatched junction bases: 12. Germline CDR1 reads SGDLS; CDR2 reads YYNGEE. CDR3 sequence reads: CASSEGVDSGRIDTQYF. The CDR3 DNA reads TGTGCCAGCAGCGAGGGAGTTGATAGCGGGAGGATAGATACGCAGTATTTT.

This clonotype was observed a handful of times. V gene TRBV12-3 or TRBV12-4 combines with J gene TRBJ1-5, with 8 bases that match TRBD1. Trimming took 4 bases from V and 6 from J; bases not matched to a gene: 5. This CDR3 comprises 14 residues. The CDR3 sequence is CASSSSGGGQPQHF. The CDR3 coding sequence is TGTGCCAGCAGTTCTTCAGGGGGCGGTCAGCCCCAGCATTTT.

Of note for this clonotype: A much bigger clone sits one base away, suggesting this may be a read error. The V gene is TRBV24-1, the J gene TRBJ2-3, with a tentative D call TRBD1 (5 bases). Trimming cost V 4 bases and J 2 bases, with 6 bases left between them. CDR1 KGHDR and CDR2 SFDVKD come from the germline V gene. The CDR3 is 13 residues long. CDR3 DNA: TGTGCCACCAGTGACAGGGACACAGATACGCAGTATTTT. This sequence encodes CATSDRDTDTQYF.

This clonotype was observed many times. V and J are TRBV7-9 and TRBJ2-1, with a tentative D call TRBD1 (5 bases). CDR3 length equals 15 residues. With 1 base removed from V and 5 bases from J, the gap between germline ends came to 12 bases. Germline V gives CDR1 SEHNR, CDR2 FQNEAQ (reference sequence). The CDR3 region is CASSLEWGQDNEQFF. The CDR3 nucleotides read TGTGCCAGCAGCTTAGAATGGGGCCAGGACAATGAGCAGTTCTTC.

The chain couples TRBV11-2 to TRBJ1-4, with 12 positions matching TRBD1. CDR1 is SGHAT, CDR2 FQNNGV, per germline. The length of the CDR3 is 18 residues. J was trimmed by 1 base and V by 6 bases; bases with no gene match: 9. In DNA form, the CDR3 reads TGTGCCAGCAGTGTTATCCGGGACAGGGGGCGAACTAATGAAAAACTGTTTTTT. As protein: CASSVIRDRGRTNEKLFF.

The V gene is TRBV5-1, the J gene TRBJ1-2; D possibly corresponds to TRBD1 (5 bases). The germline V gene has CDR1 SGHRS and CDR2 YFSETQ. CDR3 length equals 15 residues. The ends were cut back, 0 bases at V and 0 bases at J, with 9 bases in the middle. This CDR3 is CASSLEAGPNYGYTF. As DNA, the CDR3 is TGCGCCAGCAGCTTGGAGGCAGGGCCTAACTATGGCTACACCTTC.

This clonotype has ten or more counts. The chain links TRBV5-6 to TRBJ2-1; TRBD2 agrees at 10 bases. The CDR3 is made up of 15 amino acids. Germline V gene data show CDR1 as SGHDT and CDR2 as YYEEEE. Trimming took 6 bases from V and 6 from J; bases not matched to a gene: 9. The CDR3 protein is CASNLLAGERNEQFF. The CDR3 DNA reads as TGTGCCAGCAATCTTCTAGCGGGAGAACGCAATGAGCAGTTCTTC.

This clonotype was picked up a small number of times. The genes are TRBV18 and TRBJ2-1; maybe TRBD1 (6 bases). This CDR3 contains 15 residues. V lost 1 base, J lost 2 bases, and 9 bases lay in between. Germline V gene sequence: CDR1 KGHSH, CDR2 LQKENI. This CDR3 reads CASSPRTGPYNEQFF. DNA for the CDR3: TGTGCCAGCTCACCACGTACAGGGCCCTACAATGAGCAGTTCTTC.

At least ten counts were recorded for this clonotype. The chain joins TRBV6-1 to TRBJ2-1; D gene uncertain. Germline values: CDR1 MNHNS, CDR2 SASEGT. The CDR3 contains 17 residues. Trimming took off 0 bases at V and 0 bases at J, with 12 bases between the two ends. CDR3 amino acids: CASSEAQLGSSYNEQFF. CDR3 DNA: TGTGCCAGCAGTGAAGCTCAACTGGGCAGCTCCTACAATGAGCAGTTCTTC.

This clonotype occurred many times. V is TRBV20-1 and J is TRBJ2-1; D unresolved. This CDR3 has 11 residues. Germline lookup yields CDR1 DFQATT and CDR2 SNEGSKA (reference sequence). V was cut by 5 bases and J by 4 bases, with 6 bases left in between. CDR3 residues: CSARGYNEQFF. DNA for the CDR3: TGCAGTGCTCGCGGTTACAATGAGCAGTTCTTC.

Worth noting for this clonotype: A read error may be the cause here, since a much bigger clone is one base away. V usage is TRBV20-1 and J usage is TRBJ2-7, with D perhaps matching TRBD1 or TRBD2 (5 bases each). Germline V gene lookup returns CDR1 DFQATT and CDR2 SNEGSKA (reference sequence). This CDR3 has 13 amino acids. V was cut by 4 bases and J by 4 bases, with 14 bases left in between. The CDR3 coding sequence is TGCAGTGCTAACCGGGGCAGGGTTTACGAGCAGTACTTC. This codes for CSANRGRVYEQYF.

The V call is TRBV28, the J call TRBJ2-7; TRBD2 agrees at 7 bases. There are 14 residues in the CDR3. The germline V gene has CDR1 MDHEN and CDR2 SYDVKM. V lost 4 bases, J lost 3 bases, and 6 bases stayed unmatched. The DNA for the CDR3 is TGTGCCAGCAGTTCCGCGGGAGTTATCTACGAGCAGTACTTC. This translates into CASSSAGVIYEQYF.

At least ten counts were recorded for this clonotype. This chain joins TRBV7-2 and TRBJ2-7; no reliable D call. Germline CDR1 reads SGHTA; CDR2 reads FQGNSA. V was pared by 5 bases and J by 1 base, with 9 bases between. This CDR3 is 13 amino acids long. CDR3 nucleotides: TGTGCCAGCAGCCCCGAGCCATCCTACGAGCAGTACTTC. It encodes CASSPEPSYEQYF.

The V call is TRBV20-1, the J call TRBJ1-2; a weak D match, TRBD1 (5 bases). The V and J ends lost 5 bases and 2 bases respectively, with 9 bases between them. Germline CDR1 DFQATT, CDR2 SNEGSKA (reference sequence). CDR3 length: 12 residues. CDR3 bases: TGCAGTGCTGTGACAGTCAACTATGGCTACACCTTC. It specifies CSAVTVNYGYTF.

This clonotype was picked up many times. The CDR3 here is CASRSDRVPYEQYF. The DNA for the CDR3 is TGTGCCAGCAGGTCCGACAGGGTCCCATACGAGCAGTACTTC. This rearrangement joins TRBV6-1 to TRBJ2-7, with TRBD1 identical over 7 bases. Germline lookup yields CDR1 MNHNS and CDR2 SASEGT. Trimming removed 6 bases from V and 4 bases from J; junction bases left unmatched: 9. CDR3 size: 14 residues.

This clonotype came up many times. The chain joins TRBV6-1 to TRBJ2-1; no definite D call. Trimming removed 5 bases from V and 10 bases from J, with 18 bases in between. Germline V gene data show CDR1 as MNHNS and CDR2 as SASEGT. This CDR3 region has 14 residues. Here the CDR3 reads CASSYQVPVKEQFF. CDR3 sequence (DNA): TGTGCCAGCAGTTACCAGGTCCCCGTCAAAGAGCAGTTCTTC.

The J gene is TRBJ2-4, the V gene TRBV29-1; D is uncertain. Germline V gives CDR1 SQVTM, CDR2 ANQGSEA. Trimming removed 0 bases from V and 6 bases from J, with 21 bases in between. This CDR3 has 17 amino acids. The CDR3 DNA sequence: TGCAGCGTTGAAGATCCAGAAGGAGCAGCAGAGCTAAACATTCAGTACTTC. Its translation is CSVEDPEGAAELNIQYF.

The chain is built from TRBV7-9 and TRBJ2-5; no clear D. The germline CDR1 and CDR2 sequences are SEHNR and FQNEAQ (reference sequence). This CDR3 comprises 13 residues. With 10 bases removed from V and 4 bases from J, the gap between germline ends came to 16 bases. The CDR3 protein is CAIISGRRETQYF. CDR3 DNA: TGTGCCATTATCTCCGGCCGGCGAGAGACCCAGTACTTC.

This clonotype was picked up many times. The V gene is TRBV5-8, the J gene TRBJ2-2; D call uncertain. The CDR3 is made up of 14 amino acids. Looked up from germline, CDR1 is SGHTS and CDR2 is YDEGEE. V was cut by 4 bases and J by 2 bases, with 9 bases left in between. CDR3 amino acids: CASSLDLNTGELFF. As DNA, the CDR3 is TGTGCCAGCAGCCTGGACCTTAACACCGGGGAGCTGTTTTTT.